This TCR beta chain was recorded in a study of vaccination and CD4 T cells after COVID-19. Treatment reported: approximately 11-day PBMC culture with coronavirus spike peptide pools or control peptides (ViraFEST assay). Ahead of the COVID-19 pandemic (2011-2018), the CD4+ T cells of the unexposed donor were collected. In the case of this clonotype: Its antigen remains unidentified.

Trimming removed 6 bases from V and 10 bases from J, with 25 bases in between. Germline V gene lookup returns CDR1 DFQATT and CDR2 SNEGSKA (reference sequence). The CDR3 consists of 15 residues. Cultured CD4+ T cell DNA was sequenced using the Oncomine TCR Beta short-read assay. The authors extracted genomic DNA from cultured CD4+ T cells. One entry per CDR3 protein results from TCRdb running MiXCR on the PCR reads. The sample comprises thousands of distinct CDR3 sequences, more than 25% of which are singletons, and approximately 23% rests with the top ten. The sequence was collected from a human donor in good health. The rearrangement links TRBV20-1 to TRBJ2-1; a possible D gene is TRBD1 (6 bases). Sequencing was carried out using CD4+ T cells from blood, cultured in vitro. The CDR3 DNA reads TGCAGTGCCGGGGTGTCGGGACAAGAGCTTCGAGAGCAGTTCTTC. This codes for CSAGVSGQELREQFF.